The 29 T cell receptor beta chains below were found in one sample sequenced in a study of blood T cell repertoires in COVID-19. Produced via immunoSEQ multiplex PCR; TCRdb's table is partial and in-frame only. This table holds 200,000 or so clones, around 84% found once. Sequenced input: PBMCs or T cells enriched from blood (not recorded which). All receptors come from a middle-aged woman with acute COVID-19.

The CDR3 bases are TGTGCCAGCAGTGGGGGGACGGGACAGGGGCAAAACGAGCAGTACTTC. Protein: CASSGGTGQGQNEQYF. The gene calls are TRBV2 and TRBJ2-7, with 10 bases that match TRBD1. Losses at the gene ends were 4 bases for V and 5 bases for J; bases not matched to a gene: 11. The CDR3 sequence is 16 residues long. Germline CDR1 reads SNHLY; CDR2 reads FYNNEI.

This clone was seen many times. CDR3 sequence (DNA): TGTGCCAGCAGCCAGCCCCTCTGGAGTAATGAAAAACTGTTTTTT. This encodes CASSQPLWSNEKLFF. V gene TRBV4-2 combines with J gene TRBJ1-4; D unresolved. CDR3 length: 15 residues. Deletions cut 3 bases from V and 4 bases from J, with 12 bases between. Per germline, CDR1 LGHNA and CDR2 YNFKEQ.

The V call is TRBV5-5, the J call TRBJ2-7; 15 nucleotides match TRBD2. CDR3 length: 17 amino acids. Germline assignment: CDR1 SGHKS and CDR2 YYEKEE (reference sequence). J lost 6 bases, V lost 2 bases, and 9 bases had no gene match. This chain's CDR3 is CASSFGLAGGPDFEQYF. DNA of the CDR3: TGTGCCAGCAGCTTTGGACTAGCGGGAGGGCCCGATTTCGAGCAGTACTTC.

The rearrangement joins TRBV30 to TRBJ1-3; D gene ambiguous. The CDR3 runs to 16 residues. Germline CDR1 is GTSNPN and CDR2 is SVGIG (reference sequence). Trimming stripped 4 bases from V and 1 base from J, with 17 bases between. The CDR3 sequence is CAWTALNTKSGNTIYF. The CDR3 nucleotides are TGTGCCTGGACCGCATTAAACACGAAATCTGGAAACACCATATATTTT.

This chain joins TRBV27 and TRBJ2-7; the match to TRBD1 covers 9 bases. CDR3 length equals 14 residues. CDR1 is MNHEY, CDR2 SMNVEV, per germline (reference sequence). V was pared by 2 bases and J by 4 bases, with 3 bases of the junction left unmatched. The CDR3: CASSLGQGLYEQYF. The CDR3 DNA is TGTGCCAGCAGTTTAGGACAGGGGTTGTACGAGCAGTACTTC.

The chain combines TRBV7-8 with TRBJ2-3; TRBD2 might be the D (6 bases). Germline loops: CDR1 SGHVS, CDR2 FQNEAQ. CDR3 length equals 18 residues. The V end was cut by 5 bases, the J end by 3 bases, with 24 bases between. CDR3 sequence: CASSPRTRLAGRTDTQYF. As DNA, the CDR3 is TGTGCCAGCAGCCCACGAACGAGGTTGGCAGGGAGGACAGATACGCAGTATTTT.

V and J are TRBV2 and TRBJ2-7, with a tentative D call TRBD1 (5 bases). Germline CDR1 SNHLY, CDR2 FYNNEI. This CDR3 contains 14 residues. Trimming shortened V by 3 bases and J by 0 bases, and 9 bases separated the two germline ends. CDR3 DNA sequence: TGTGCCAGCAGTGACAGGGTGAGCTCCTACGAGCAGTACTTC. It specifies CASSDRVSSYEQYF.

The V gene is TRBV6-5, the J gene TRBJ1-6; D unclear. V shed 6 bases and J shed 10 bases, with 16 bases lying between them. The CDR3 sequence is 14 residues long. Germline lookup yields CDR1 MNHEY and CDR2 SVGAGI. CDR3 protein: CASRVIRNGSPLHF. DNA for the CDR3: TGTGCCAGCAGGGTGATACGGAACGGGTCACCCCTCCACTTT.

The sample holds one count of this clone. The genes are TRBV18 and TRBJ2-3, with a weak D call TRBD1 (5 bases). This CDR3 spans 17 amino acids. Between the trimmed V and J ends, which lost 0 bases and 6 bases, there was a span of 19 bases. Germline V gene sequence: CDR1 KGHSH, CDR2 LQKENI. Written as DNA, the CDR3 is TGTGCCAGCTCACCACCGGTCGAGGACAACCCGTCGGATACGCAGTATTTT. This sequence encodes CASSPPVEDNPSDTQYF.

The genes are TRBV7-3 and TRBJ1-2; D is possibly TRBD1 (6 bases). The CDR3 runs 14 residues. Germline V gives CDR1 SGHTA, CDR2 FQGTGA. V gave up 5 bases and J gave up 7 bases, with 17 bases separating them. Here the CDR3 DNA reads TGTGCCAGCAGCCCCGACAGGACCTCCACTGGCTACACCTTC. Protein product: CASSPDRTSTGYTF.

The chain has TRBV5-5 and TRBJ2-7; TRBD2 matches at 8 bases. V lost 0 bases and J lost 7; bases outside the gene matches: 3. CDR3 length: 13 residues. Per germline, CDR1 SGHKS and CDR2 YYEKEE (reference sequence). DNA of the CDR3: TGTGCCAGCAGCTTGGTATTAGCGGGAGAGCAGTACTTC. Translating it yields CASSLVLAGEQYF.

The V call is TRBV2, the J call TRBJ1-5, with unresolved D. V shed 7 bases and J shed 6 bases, with 13 bases lying between them. Germline CDR1 is SNHLY and CDR2 is FYNNEI. The CDR3 consists of 13 residues. CDR3 region: CASKIGRGQPQHF. The CDR3 nucleotides read TGTGCCAGCAAGATCGGCCGGGGTCAGCCCCAGCATTTT.

V gene TRBV11-1 combines with J gene TRBJ2-3; a possible D gene is TRBD2 (5 bases). This CDR3 has 13 amino acids. V lost 0 bases to trimming and J lost 11 bases, with 12 bases between them. CDR1 is SGHAT and CDR2 is FQDESV in the germline V gene (reference sequence). The CDR3 protein is CASSLARRVEQYF. CDR3 coding DNA: TGTGCCAGCAGCTTAGCGCGGCGGGTGGAGCAGTATTTT.

The J gene is TRBJ1-2, the V gene TRBV29-1; 9 bases are shared with TRBD1. Germline V gives CDR1 SQVTM, CDR2 ANQGSEA. Trimming cost V 4 bases and J 7 bases; bases outside gene matches: 13. This CDR3 region has 15 residues. The chain's CDR3 is CSVVEERDRVSGYTF. In nucleotides, the CDR3 is TGCAGCGTTGTGGAGGAGCGGGACAGGGTGTCTGGCTACACCTTC.

This chain connects TRBV5-4 to TRBJ2-7, with TRBD2 identical over 9 bases. The CDR3 contains 18 residues. J gave up 0 bases and V 4 bases, and 14 bases lay outside the gene matches. Germline V gives CDR1 SGHNT, CDR2 YYREEE (reference sequence). DNA for the CDR3: TGTGCCAGCAGCCATCCCACCTCCGGTAGCGGGAGCTCCTACGAGCAGTACTTC. Translation: CASSHPTSGSGSSYEQYF.

The chain combines TRBV28 with TRBJ2-1, with TRBD2 matching over 9 bases. Losses at the gene ends were 4 bases for V and 5 bases for J; bases not matched to a gene: 9. This CDR3 spans 16 amino acids. CDR1 MDHEN and CDR2 SYDVKM come from the germline V gene. CDR3 protein: CASSSPAGGVDNEQFF. The CDR3 DNA sequence: TGTGCCAGCAGTTCCCCGGCGGGAGGGGTCGACAATGAGCAGTTCTTC.

V and J are TRBV19 and TRBJ1-1; possibly TRBD1 for D (5 bases). V was pared by 6 bases and J by 7 bases, with 9 bases between. The CDR3 runs to 11 residues. Germline V gene data show CDR1 as LNHDA and CDR2 as SQIVND (reference sequence). The CDR3 spells CASSPGGEAFF. CDR3 sequence (DNA): TGTGCCAGTAGCCCGGGGGGTGAAGCTTTCTTT.

This clone was observed once. The chain couples TRBV10-3 to TRBJ1-1; D is possibly TRBD1 (6 bases). The CDR3 extends over 14 amino acids. Germline CDR1 reads ENHRY; CDR2 reads SYGVKD. V was cut by 1 base and J by 5 bases, with 11 bases left in between. The CDR3 region is CAISEWGQGTEAFF. The DNA of the CDR3 is TGTGCCATCAGTGAGTGGGGGCAAGGGACTGAAGCTTTCTTT.

This chain joins TRBV6-4 and TRBJ1-1, with D uncertain. From germline, CDR1 is MRHNA and CDR2 SNTAGT. The germline V and J ends were trimmed by 7 bases and 7 bases, with 10 bases remaining between them. The CDR3 length is 11 residues. CDR3 amino acids: CASTFAGEAFF. The DNA for the CDR3 is TGTGCCAGCACCTTTGCGGGTGAAGCTTTCTTT.

This chain uses TRBV25-1 with TRBJ2-3; 8 bases match TRBD1. This CDR3 spans 15 amino acids. The germline gives CDR1 MGHDK, CDR2 SYGVNS. The V gene end was trimmed by 7 bases and the J gene end by 2 bases; junction bases not matched to a gene: 8. CDR3 sequence (DNA): TGTGCCAGCACTTCCGGGACAGGTTCCACAGATACGCAGTATTTT. Amino acid sequence: CASTSGTGSTDTQYF.

CDR3 in DNA: TGTGCCAGCAGTGACACCGGGACAGGCACAGATACGCAGTATTTT. This codes for CASSDTGTGTDTQYF. V gene TRBV6-4 combines with J gene TRBJ2-3; 7 bases fit TRBD1. Germline V CDR1 and CDR2: MRHNA, SNTAGT. J lost 1 base, V lost 2 bases, and 3 bases had no gene match. The CDR3 is 15 amino acids.

V is TRBV28 and J is TRBJ1-2; D not resolved. Per the germline V gene, CDR1 is MDHEN and CDR2 is SYDVKM. Trimming pared 5 bases from V and 1 base from J, leaving 14 bases between. CDR3 length: 15 amino acids. The CDR3 protein is CASSPTRGFNYGYTF. CDR3 coding DNA: TGTGCCAGCAGTCCGACCCGGGGATTTAACTATGGCTACACCTTC.

This chain joins TRBV7-2 and TRBJ2-1; TRBD2 aligns across 10 bases. CDR3 length equals 17 residues. Looked up from germline, CDR1 is SGHTA and CDR2 is FQGNSA. The trim removed 5 bases at V and 6 bases at J, leaving 13 bases unmatched. The CDR3 coding sequence is TGTGCCAGCAGCCCTCTAGGAGCGGGAGGGCCCCGCAATGAGCAGTTCTTC. Encoded protein: CASSPLGAGGPRNEQFF. The full variable domain, its missing parts supplied by reference TRBV7-2 and TRBJ2-1, is GAGVSQSPSNKVTEKGKDVELRCDPISGHTALYWYRQSLGQGLEFLIYFQGNSAPDKSGLPSDRFSAERTGGSVSTLTIQRTQQEDSAVYLCASSPLGAGGPRNEQFFGPGTRLTVL.

This chain uses TRBV6-5 with TRBJ2-7; 8 positions agree with TRBD1. The CDR3 sequence is 14 residues long. Losses at the gene ends were 5 bases for V and 11 bases for J; bases not matched to a gene: 14. CDR1 and CDR2 from the germline V gene are MNHEY and SVGAGI. The chain's CDR3 is CASSKGQAPTSEYF. The CDR3 nucleotides are TGTGCCAGCAGTAAGGGACAGGCACCTACGAGCGAGTACTTC.

The genes are TRBV9 and TRBJ1-1; 8 bases agree with TRBD1. The junction had 1 base not matched to a gene; V was cut back by 5 bases and J by 1 base. Germline V lookup: CDR1 SGDLS, CDR2 YYNGEE. This CDR3 is built from 13 residues. Here the CDR3 reads CASRTGENTEAFF. CDR3 nucleotide sequence: TGTGCCAGCAGGACAGGGGAGAACACTGAAGCTTTCTTT.

CDR3 sequence: CASGPMTGGEAFF. The CDR3 bases are TGTGCTAGTGGTCCAATGACAGGGGGCGAGGCTTTCTTT. The J gene is TRBJ1-1, the V gene TRBV12-5, with 10 bases fitting TRBD1. V lost 5 bases and J lost 11; bases outside the gene matches: 8. The CDR3 has 13 amino acids. In germline, CDR1 is LGHNT, CDR2 FRNRAP. Using reference TRBV12-5 and TRBJ1-1 for the parts outside the CDR3, the full variable domain is DARVTQTPRHKVTEMGQEVTMRCQPILGHNTVFWYRQTMMQGLELLAYFRNRAPLDDSGMPKDRFSAEMPDATLATLKIQPSEPRDSAVYFCASGPMTGGEAFFGQGTRLTVV.

Written as DNA, the CDR3 is TGCAGCGTTGGGTCCGGCAGCGACTACACCTTC. Translating gives CSVGSGSDYTF. This chain joins TRBV29-1 and TRBJ1-2; no clear D. There are 11 residues in the CDR3. Germline V lookup: CDR1 SQVTM, CDR2 ANQGSEA. Between the trimmed V and J ends, which lost 4 bases and 10 bases, there was a span of 13 bases.

The chain recombines TRBV7-9 with TRBJ2-5; 7 nucleotides align to TRBD2. In germline, CDR1 is SEHNR, CDR2 FQNEAQ (reference sequence). Trimming took 1 base from V and 6 from J; bases not matched to a gene: 5. CDR3 length: 14 residues. In nucleotides, the CDR3 is TGTGCCAGCAGCTTAGACGGGGGGACCCAGACCCAGTACTTC. This translates into CASSLDGGTQTQYF. Looking up the rest from reference TRBV7-9 and TRBJ2-5 gives the full variable domain: DTGVSQNPRHKITKRGQNVTFRCDPISEHNRLYWYRQTLGQGPEFLTYFQNEAQLEKSRLLSDRFSAERPKGSFSTLEIQRTEQGDSAMYLCASSLDGGTQTQYFGPGTRLLVL.

This chain joins TRBV11-2 and TRBJ2-1, with D perhaps TRBD1 (6 bases). Looked up from germline, CDR1 is SGHAT and CDR2 is FQNNGV. The CDR3 is made up of 15 amino acids. V dropped 0 bases and J dropped 4 bases, with 10 bases sitting between them. As DNA, the CDR3 is TGTGCCAGCAGCTTAGAGGGGGCGTATTACAATGAGCAGTTCTTC. Translating it yields CASSLEGAYYNEQFF.